This entry features one T cell receptor (beta chain) sequence. Its antigen is still unknown. Nothing much larger sits one base from this clone, and base qualities are not available. TCRbeta CDR3 regions were amplified from genomic DNA using the immunoSEQ Assay, a bias-controlled multiplex PCR. As for how the authors treated the data: Nucleated cell counts per sample were estimated from amplification of reference gene primers within the assay. To quantify the absolute abundance of each unique TCRbeta CDR3 rearrangement, sequence reads were collapsed and filtered. For each sample, productive Simpson clonality was calculated as the square root of Simpson's diversity index across productive rearrangements. The table was pulled from immuneACCESS by TCRdb, which kept in-frame rearrangements only. Such tables lose some clones; where checked, under half of the loss comes from unresolved V genes, and the rest has no known cause. V, J and clone size are taken as reported in that table, and D and trimming were inferred from the DNA itself. The sample records approximately 240,000 clones, roughly nine tenths of which are singletons. The ten largest account for approximately 3.4% of the sample.

Participants in the prospective study were enrolled through a virtual design, were aged roughly 18 to 90 years, and lived in 24 United States geographic areas. In the prospective study, cohorts were assigned on the basis of participant-reported clinical history obtained from a screening survey and a study questionnaire. Each participant in the prospective study had whole blood, serum and a nasopharyngeal or oropharyngeal swab collected by mobile phlebotomists. Participants in the prospective study had the option to provide additional blood draws and questionnaires over an approximately 2-month period. Before DNA extraction, prospective study blood samples were shipped either frozen or at room temperature. This entry belongs to a study of blood T cell repertoires in COVID-19 (dated by TCRdb to the early 2020s). Turning to the overall study: Collaborator samples came from the United States, Italy and Spain and covered acute and convalescent phases of COVID-19. The prospective study material was composed of cDNA or gDNA derived from T cells, B-cell-depleted T cells, or PBMCs. Subjects who had been exposed to COVID-19, were actively infected with it, or had recovered from it provided the deeply sampled blood TCRbeta repertoires that made up the dataset. A freely available public database, intended as a resource for researchers studying the immune response to SARS-CoV-2, is where the repertoires were released. The samples were drawn from two sources: the first 160 participants of the ongoing ImmuneRACE study, and 950 to 1,500 subjects contributed by 6 global collaborators. Nearly every sample came with metadata listing a de-identified subject ID, COVID-19 status, age in years and sex. HLA class I and class II types, where available, came from metadata supplied by the sample provider rather than from assay-based typing.

Study-wide conclusions, independent of this receptor: The amount of clinical and demographic metadata varied by source and participant and was provided uncurated.

This clonotype was obtained from a woman in her late teens or twenties in a cohort exposed to, infected with or recovered from COVID-19 (not recorded which). The sequencing sample was made of PBMCs or T cells enriched from blood (not recorded which).

The DNA sequence is TGTGCCAGCAGCCGACCGGGAGCGGAAGGCTACACCTTC. It encodes CASSRPGAEGYTF. This receptor chain uses TRBV3-1 (or the pseudogene TRBV3-2) and TRBJ1-2; the D gene remains uncertain. V is cut by 4 bases and J by 8 bases, and the space between the germline ends is 14 bases. Taken from the germline V gene (reference sequence), the CDR1 and CDR2 loops are LGHDT and YNNKEL. From the cysteine up to the phenylalanine, the CDR3 has a length of 13 residues. Only CDR3 DNA is held: 39 bases, read in frame from base 1.